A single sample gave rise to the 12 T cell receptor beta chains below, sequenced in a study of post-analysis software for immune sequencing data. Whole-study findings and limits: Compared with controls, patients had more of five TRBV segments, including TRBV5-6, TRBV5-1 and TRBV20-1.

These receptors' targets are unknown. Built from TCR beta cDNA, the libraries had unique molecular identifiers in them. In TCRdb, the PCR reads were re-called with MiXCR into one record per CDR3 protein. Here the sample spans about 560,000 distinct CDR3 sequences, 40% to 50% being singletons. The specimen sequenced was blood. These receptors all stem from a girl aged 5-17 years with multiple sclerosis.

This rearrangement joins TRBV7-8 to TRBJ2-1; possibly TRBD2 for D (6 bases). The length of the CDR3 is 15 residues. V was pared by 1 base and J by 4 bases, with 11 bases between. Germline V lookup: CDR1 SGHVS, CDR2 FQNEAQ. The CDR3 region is CASSLVVADYNEQFF. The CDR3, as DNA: TGTGCCAGCAGCTTAGTAGTAGCGGATTACAATGAGCAGTTCTTC.

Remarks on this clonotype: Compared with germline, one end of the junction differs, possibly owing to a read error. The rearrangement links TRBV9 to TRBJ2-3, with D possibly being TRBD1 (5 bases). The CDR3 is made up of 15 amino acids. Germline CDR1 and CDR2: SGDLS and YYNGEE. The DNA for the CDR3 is TGTGCCAGCGGCGTAGGGGCGGAGAACCCGAGTACGCAGTATTTT. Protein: CASGVGAENPSTQYF.

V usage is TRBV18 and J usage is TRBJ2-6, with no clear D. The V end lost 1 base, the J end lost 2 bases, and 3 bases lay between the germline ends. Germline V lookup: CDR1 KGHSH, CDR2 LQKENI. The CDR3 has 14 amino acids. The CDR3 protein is CASSPLTGANVLTF. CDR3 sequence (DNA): TGTGCCAGCTCACCACTCACTGGGGCCAACGTCCTGACTTTC.

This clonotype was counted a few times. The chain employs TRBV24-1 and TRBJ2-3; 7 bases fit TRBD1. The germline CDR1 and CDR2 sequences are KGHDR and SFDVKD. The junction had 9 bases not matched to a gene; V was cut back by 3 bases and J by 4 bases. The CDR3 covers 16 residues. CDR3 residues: CATSDQRQGSADTQYF. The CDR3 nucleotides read TGTGCCACCAGTGATCAACGACAGGGTTCGGCAGATACGCAGTATTTT.

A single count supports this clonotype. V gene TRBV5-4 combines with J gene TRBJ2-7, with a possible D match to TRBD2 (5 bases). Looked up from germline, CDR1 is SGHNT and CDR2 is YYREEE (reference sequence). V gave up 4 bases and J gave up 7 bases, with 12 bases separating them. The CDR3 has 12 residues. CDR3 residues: CASSDLPGEQYF. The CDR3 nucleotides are TGTGCCAGCAGCGACCTTCCGGGGGAGCAGTACTTC.

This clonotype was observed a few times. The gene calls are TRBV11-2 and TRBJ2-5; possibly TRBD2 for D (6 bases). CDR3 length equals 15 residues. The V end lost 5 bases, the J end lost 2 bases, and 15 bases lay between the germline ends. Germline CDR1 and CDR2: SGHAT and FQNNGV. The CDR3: CASSPLWRGQETQYF. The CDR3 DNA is TGTGCCAGCAGCCCCCTGTGGAGGGGACAAGAGACCCAGTACTTC.

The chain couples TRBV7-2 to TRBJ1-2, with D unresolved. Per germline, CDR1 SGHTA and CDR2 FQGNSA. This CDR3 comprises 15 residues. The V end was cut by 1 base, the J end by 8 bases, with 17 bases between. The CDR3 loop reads CASSLDIRPGRGYTF. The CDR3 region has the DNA TGTGCCAGCAGCTTAGATATTCGGCCGGGTAGGGGCTACACCTTC.

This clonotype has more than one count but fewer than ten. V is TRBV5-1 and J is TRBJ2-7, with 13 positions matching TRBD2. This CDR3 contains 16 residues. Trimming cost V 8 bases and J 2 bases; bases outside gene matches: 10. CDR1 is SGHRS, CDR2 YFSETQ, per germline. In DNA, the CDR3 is TGCGCCAGTTTGACTAGCGGGAGGCGACCTACCTACGAGCAGTACTTC. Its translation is CASLTSGRRPTYEQYF.

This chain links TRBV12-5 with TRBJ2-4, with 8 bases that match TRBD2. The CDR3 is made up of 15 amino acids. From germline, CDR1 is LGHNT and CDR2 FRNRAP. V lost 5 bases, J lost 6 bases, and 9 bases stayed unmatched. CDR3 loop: CASGRSGGAGNIQYF. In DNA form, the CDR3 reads TGTGCTAGTGGTCGCTCCGGGGGGGCAGGAAACATTCAGTACTTC.

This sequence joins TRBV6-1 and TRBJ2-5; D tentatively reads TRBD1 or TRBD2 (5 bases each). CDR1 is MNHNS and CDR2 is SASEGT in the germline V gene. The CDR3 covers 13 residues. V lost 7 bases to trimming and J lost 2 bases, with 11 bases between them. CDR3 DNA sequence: TGTGCCAGCAAATTCGGGGCGCAAGAGACCCAGTACTTC. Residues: CASKFGAQETQYF.

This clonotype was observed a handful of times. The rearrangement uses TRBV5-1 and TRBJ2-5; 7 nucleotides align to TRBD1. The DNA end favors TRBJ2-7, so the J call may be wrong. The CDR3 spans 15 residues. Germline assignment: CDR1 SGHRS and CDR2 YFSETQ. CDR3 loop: CASSLGDRDLGEQYF. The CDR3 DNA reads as TGCGCCAGCAGCCTAGGCGACAGGGATCTAGGCGAGCAGTACTTC.

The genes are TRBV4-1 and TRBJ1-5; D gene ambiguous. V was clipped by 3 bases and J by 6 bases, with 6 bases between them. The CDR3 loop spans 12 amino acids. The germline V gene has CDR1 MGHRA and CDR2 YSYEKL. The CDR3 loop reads CASSHGRQPQHF. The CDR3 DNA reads TGCGCCAGCAGCCATGGTCGTCAGCCCCAGCATTTT.